The 21 T cell receptor beta chains given below trace back to one sample, sequenced in a study of identifying expanded T cells in peripheral blood. Profiled with immunoSEQ multiplex PCR; TCRdb holds only in-frame clones, not every one. The sample records about 97,000 clones, 87% being singletons. Sequenced sample: blood. The receptor source for this set is a person aged 18 to 70 in good health.

This chain uses TRBV6-1 with TRBJ2-5; no reliable D call. Per germline, CDR1 MNHNS and CDR2 SASEGT. CDR3 length equals 13 residues. V shed 5 bases and J shed 2 bases, with 9 bases lying between them. The CDR3 DNA follows: TGTGCCAGCAGTTCGCTCCCACAAGAGACCCAGTACTTC. As protein: CASSSLPQETQYF.

This clone is a singleton in its sample. V is TRBV4-3 and J is TRBJ1-6; 7 positions agree with TRBD1. The V and J ends lost 4 bases and 5 bases, in that order; junction bases with no gene match: 8. The CDR3 sequence is 16 residues long. Germline V gives CDR1 LGHNA, CDR2 YSLEER. The CDR3 nucleotides are TGCGCCAGCAGCCCCAAGCCGGGACAGCATAATTCACCCCTCCACTTT. This encodes CASSPKPGQHNSPLHF.

V is TRBV29-1 and J is TRBJ1-4, with D perhaps TRBD1 (5 bases). Trimming removed 4 bases from V and 8 bases from J, with 11 bases in between. Per the germline V gene, CDR1 is SQVTM and CDR2 is ANQGSEA. The CDR3 sequence is 12 residues long. The CDR3 sequence: CSVGQKGEKLFF. CDR3 coding DNA: TGCAGCGTTGGGCAAAAGGGGGAAAAACTGTTTTTT.

This rearrangement joins TRBV6-5 to TRBJ1-1, with 8 bases fitting TRBD1. The V gene end was trimmed by 2 bases and the J gene end by 1 base; junction bases not matched to a gene: 3. The CDR3 is made up of 15 amino acids. Per the germline V gene, CDR1 is MNHEY and CDR2 is SVGAGI. CDR3 loop: CASSYQGQANTEAFF. The CDR3 coding sequence is TGTGCCAGCAGTTACCAGGGACAGGCGAACACTGAAGCTTTCTTT.

The chain has TRBV4-3 and TRBJ2-3, with 12 bases matching TRBD1. Germline V lookup: CDR1 LGHNA, CDR2 YSLEER. The CDR3 is made up of 16 amino acids. The trim removed 2 bases at V and 5 bases at J, leaving 5 bases unmatched. The CDR3 sequence is CASSQYGTGGQDTQYF. The CDR3 bases are TGCGCCAGCAGCCAATACGGGACAGGGGGCCAAGATACGCAGTATTTT.

The rearrangement uses TRBV5-1 and TRBJ2-7, with no clear D. Germline V CDR1 and CDR2: SGHRS, YFSETQ. The V end was cut by 7 bases, the J end by 0 bases, with 17 bases between. The CDR3 loop spans 15 amino acids. For the CDR3, the DNA is TGCGCCAGCCGCACCGCCGGGTCCCTCTCCTACGAGCAGTACTTC. Protein sequence: CASRTAGSLSYEQYF.

V and J are TRBV15 and TRBJ2-5; tentatively, D is TRBD1 (6 bases). V lost 5 bases and J 5 bases, leaving 21 bases between the germline ends. CDR3 length: 16 residues. Germline CDR1 is LNHNV and CDR2 is YYDKDF (reference sequence). The CDR3 region is CATSLTPQGRGETQYF. CDR3 DNA sequence: TGTGCCACCAGCCTAACACCACAGGGCAGGGGTGAGACCCAGTACTTC.

V is TRBV5-6 and J is TRBJ1-5; TRBD1 is a possible D gene (5 bases). CDR3 length: 15 amino acids. Trimming removed 3 bases from V and 3 bases from J, with 13 bases in between. Germline CDR1 SGHDT, CDR2 YYEEEE. The CDR3 nucleotides read TGTGCCAGCAGCTCGGGCCCAGGGTTCAATCAGCCCCAGCATTTT. Protein product: CASSSGPGFNQPQHF.

This clone appeared a single time. An end of the junction does not agree with germline; a read error may underlie this. The chain carries TRBV28 and TRBJ2-3; 9 bases fit TRBD2. CDR3 size: 13 residues. Germline assignment: CDR1 MDHEN and CDR2 SYDVKM. This CDR3 is CGVSGGSTDTQYF. The CDR3 bases are TGCGGAGTTAGCGGGGGAAGCACAGATACGCAGTATTTT.

The V and J genes are TRBV7-2 and TRBJ2-1; 9 nucleotides match TRBD2. The J segment lost 4 bases and the V segment lost 4 bases, leaving 5 bases of the junction unmatched. CDR1 SGHTA and CDR2 FQGNSA come from the germline V gene. The CDR3 has 15 amino acids. The CDR3: CASSSLAGVYNEQFF. The CDR3 region has the DNA TGTGCCAGCAGCTCATTAGCGGGGGTATACAATGAGCAGTTCTTC. The full variable domain, with the rest looked up from reference TRBV7-2 and TRBJ2-1, is GAGVSQSPSNKVTEKGKDVELRCDPISGHTALYWYRQSLGQGLEFLIYFQGNSAPDKSGLPSDRFSAERTGGSVSTLTIQRTQQEDSAVYLCASSSLAGVYNEQFFGPGTRLTVL.

The chain combines TRBV4-2 with TRBJ1-3; a weak D match, TRBD1 (5 bases). Trimming cost V 0 bases and J 1 base, with 10 bases left between them. The CDR3 consists of 16 residues. In germline, CDR1 is LGHNA, CDR2 YNFKEQ. CDR3 DNA: TGTGCCAGCAGCCAAGATCTGTGGGGGTCTGGAAACACCATATATTTT. Protein: CASSQDLWGSGNTIYF.

The genes are TRBV6-5 and TRBJ1-2; D is uncertain. Per the germline V gene, CDR1 is MNHEY and CDR2 is SVGAGI. Trimming removed 0 bases at V and 2 bases at J, with 10 bases between. The CDR3 is made up of 15 amino acids. The CDR3 here is CASSYSSAKNYGYTF. As DNA, the CDR3 is TGTGCCAGCAGTTACTCCTCGGCCAAGAACTATGGCTACACCTTC.

The genes are TRBV7-2 and TRBJ2-2, with 13 bases fitting TRBD2. Looked up from germline, CDR1 is SGHTA and CDR2 is FQGNSA. V lost 4 bases, J lost 0 bases, and 5 bases stayed unmatched. The CDR3 length is 18 residues. CDR3 sequence: CASSSGLAGAANTGELFF. The CDR3 DNA follows: TGTGCCAGCAGCTCTGGACTAGCGGGGGCCGCGAACACCGGGGAGCTGTTTTTT.

Here the CDR3 reads CASSFGDRISYEQYF. CDR3 in DNA: TGTGCCAGCAGTTTCGGCGACAGGATCTCCTACGAGCAGTACTTC. The chain has TRBV6-5 and TRBJ2-7, with a tentative D call TRBD1 (6 bases). Germline CDR1 MNHEY, CDR2 SVGAGI. V gave up 4 bases and J gave up 0 bases, with 13 bases separating them. The CDR3 length is 15 residues.

The chain carries TRBV11-1 and TRBJ1-3; no clear D. V dropped 5 bases and J dropped 2 bases, with 13 bases sitting between them. Germline CDR1 reads SGHAT; CDR2 reads FQDESV (reference sequence). This CDR3 spans 15 amino acids. The CDR3 reads CASSASAGPGNTIYF. CDR3 sequence (DNA): TGTGCCAGCAGCGCCTCCGCCGGACCTGGAAACACCATATATTTT. Looking up the rest from reference TRBV11-1 and TRBJ1-3 gives the full variable domain: EAEVAQSPRYKITEKSQAVAFWCDPISGHATLYWYRQILGQGPELLVQFQDESVVDDSQLPKDRFSAERLKGVDSTLKIQPAELGDSAMYLCASSASAGPGNTIYFGEGSWLTVV.

The CDR3 coding sequence is TGTGCCAGCAGCGTGTCCTTAGGAGGTTCCTGGGATACGCAGTATTTT. It specifies CASSVSLGGSWDTQYF. The J gene is TRBJ2-3, the V gene TRBV7-2; weak D call: TRBD2 (5 bases). This CDR3 contains 16 residues. Trimming left V 5 bases short and J 6 bases short, with 21 bases between. Germline V gene data show CDR1 as SGHTA and CDR2 as FQGNSA.

This clone was recorded a few times. This sequence joins TRBV7-2 and TRBJ2-7; TRBD2 matches 11 bases. The CDR3 runs 14 residues. The V gene's germline CDR1 is SGHTA and CDR2 FQGNSA. Trimming took 3 bases from V and 2 from J; bases not matched to a gene: 0. The CDR3, as DNA: TGTGCCAGCAGCTTTAGCGGGGGGGCCTACGAGCAGTACTTC. Encoded protein: CASSFSGGAYEQYF.

The chain couples TRBV5-4 to TRBJ1-5, with D uncertain. The V gene's germline CDR1 is SGHNT and CDR2 YYREEE (reference sequence). The ends were cut back, 0 bases at V and 2 bases at J, with 12 bases in the middle. This CDR3 is built from 16 residues. The CDR3 DNA is TGTGCCAGCAGCTTGGAGAGCACTAGGGGCAATCAGCCCCAGCATTTT. Its protein is CASSLESTRGNQPQHF.

The chain has TRBV28 and TRBJ1-2; 7 positions match TRBD1. V dropped 1 base and J dropped 6; count of bases not matched to a gene: 5. Germline assignment: CDR1 MDHEN and CDR2 SYDVKM. The CDR3 spans 14 residues. CDR3 nucleotide sequence: TGTGCCAGCAGTTTATACGTGACAGGGCATGGCTACACCTTC. Residues: CASSLYVTGHGYTF.

The V and J genes are TRBV5-1 and TRBJ1-4; D is ambiguous. The CDR3 contains 16 residues. From germline, CDR1 is SGHRS and CDR2 YFSETQ. V dropped 7 bases and J dropped 0 bases, with 16 bases sitting between them. CDR3 in amino acids: CASAKGTVATNEKLFF. For the CDR3, the DNA is TGCGCCAGCGCGAAGGGAACAGTTGCAACTAATGAAAAACTGTTTTTT.

The V gene is TRBV6-6, the J gene TRBJ2-4; possibly TRBD1 for D (5 bases). The germline V gene has CDR1 MNHNY and CDR2 SVGAGI (reference sequence). The CDR3 is 15 residues long. The V end was cut by 6 bases, the J end by 5 bases, with 17 bases between. The CDR3 loop reads CASRAPGASENIQYF. The CDR3 DNA reads as TGTGCCAGCAGGGCCCCTGGGGCCTCGGAAAACATTCAGTACTTC.